This entry concerns a single T cell receptor (beta chain). The antigen remains unidentified. The data were obtained in a study of identical twins. Whole-study results and caveats: Among beta out-of-frame sequences, excess sharing between twins appeared weaker.

The length of the CDR3 is 15 residues. The V gene lost 0 bases and the J gene lost 0 bases, with 9 bases spanning the gap. CDR1 SGHKS and CDR2 YYEKEE come from the germline V gene (reference sequence). TCRdb recomputed calls from the 5' RACE reads with MiXCR, one row per CDR3 protein. In the table there are nearly 900,000 distinct CDR3 sequences, roughly 12% of which are singletons. These data also formed part of another study, on yellow fever vaccine responses in identical twins. From that paper: Vaccine T cell responses of twins reportedly seemed partly convergent and partly personalized.

The rearrangement links TRBV5-5 to TRBJ2-5; D is perhaps TRBD1 (5 bases). The clonotype comes from a woman under 30 in good health. The sequenced sample consisted of PBMCs. The DNA for the CDR3 is TGTGCCAGCAGCTTGGACCCGGACAACCAAGAGACCCAGTACTTC. The encoded protein is CASSLDPDNQETQYF.